This T cell receptor beta chain was recovered during a study of blood T cell repertoires in COVID-19. Background on the study: Samples representing acute and convalescent COVID-19 were sourced from the United States, Italy and Spain. PBMCs, B-cell-depleted T cells, or T cells were the source of the cDNA or gDNA that made up the material.

This clone was recorded once. Germline CDR1 SGHRS, CDR2 YFSETQ. Between the trimmed V and J ends, which lost 0 bases and 2 bases, there was a span of 9 bases. The CDR3 covers 14 residues. Original handling: Estimated nucleated cell counts came from reference gene primer amplification. Measured with immunoSEQ multiplex PCR; TCRdb has only the in-frame clones, and not every one. For V, J and clone size, that table is used; D and trimming come from the DNA. This sample has over 90,000 clones, with roughly 84% found just once. Sequenced: peripheral blood. The sequence derives from a human donor in a cohort sampled during active COVID-19. V and J are TRBV5-1 and TRBJ2-7; perhaps TRBD1 as D (6 bases). The CDR3 DNA reads as TGCGCCAGCAGCTTGGTACAGGGTACCTACGAGCAGTACTTC. It yields the protein CASSLVQGTYEQYF.